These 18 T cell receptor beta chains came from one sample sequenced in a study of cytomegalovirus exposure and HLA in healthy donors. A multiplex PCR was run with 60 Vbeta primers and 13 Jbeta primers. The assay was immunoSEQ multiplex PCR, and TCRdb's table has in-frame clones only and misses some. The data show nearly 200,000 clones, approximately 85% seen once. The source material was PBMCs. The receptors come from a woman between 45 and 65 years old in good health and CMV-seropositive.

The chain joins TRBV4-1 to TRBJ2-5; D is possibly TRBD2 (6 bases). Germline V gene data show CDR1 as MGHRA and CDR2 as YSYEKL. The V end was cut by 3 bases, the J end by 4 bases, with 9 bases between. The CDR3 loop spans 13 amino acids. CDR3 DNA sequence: TGCGCCAGCAGCCAGTGGCGGGGAGAGACCCAGTACTTC. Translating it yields CASSQWRGETQYF.

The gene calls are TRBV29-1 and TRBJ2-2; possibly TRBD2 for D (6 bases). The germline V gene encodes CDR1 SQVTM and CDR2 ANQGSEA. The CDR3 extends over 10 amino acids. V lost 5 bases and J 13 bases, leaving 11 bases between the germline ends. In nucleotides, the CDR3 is TGCAGCGTTTTTAAGGGAGGGCTGTTTTTT. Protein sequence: CSVFKGGLFF.

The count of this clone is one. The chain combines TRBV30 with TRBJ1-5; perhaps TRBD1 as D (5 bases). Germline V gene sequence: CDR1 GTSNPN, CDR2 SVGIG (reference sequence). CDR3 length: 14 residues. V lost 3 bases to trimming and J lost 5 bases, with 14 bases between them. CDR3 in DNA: TGTGCCTGGAGAGGCAGCGGGGGGGATCAGCCCCAGCATTTT. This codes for CAWRGSGGDQPQHF.

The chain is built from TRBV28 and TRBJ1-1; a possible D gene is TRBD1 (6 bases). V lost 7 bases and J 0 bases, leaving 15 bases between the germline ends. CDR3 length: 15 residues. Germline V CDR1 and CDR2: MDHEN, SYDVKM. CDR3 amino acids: CASINQGFMNTEAFF. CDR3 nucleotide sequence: TGTGCCAGCATCAATCAGGGGTTTATGAACACTGAAGCTTTCTTT.

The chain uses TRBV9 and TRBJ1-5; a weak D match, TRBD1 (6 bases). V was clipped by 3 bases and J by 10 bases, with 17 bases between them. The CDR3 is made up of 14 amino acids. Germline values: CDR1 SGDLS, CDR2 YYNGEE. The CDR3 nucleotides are TGTGCCAGCAGCGCTTCCTTGGGGGGGGGCCCCCAGCATTTT. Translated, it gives CASSASLGGGPQHF.

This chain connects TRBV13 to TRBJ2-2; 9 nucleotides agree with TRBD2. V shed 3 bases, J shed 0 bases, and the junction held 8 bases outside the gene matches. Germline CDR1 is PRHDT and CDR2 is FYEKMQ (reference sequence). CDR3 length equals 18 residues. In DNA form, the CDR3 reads TGTGCCAGCAGCTTTGTTGAGGCGGGAGGGCCGAACACCGGGGAGCTGTTTTTT. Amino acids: CASSFVEAGGPNTGELFF.

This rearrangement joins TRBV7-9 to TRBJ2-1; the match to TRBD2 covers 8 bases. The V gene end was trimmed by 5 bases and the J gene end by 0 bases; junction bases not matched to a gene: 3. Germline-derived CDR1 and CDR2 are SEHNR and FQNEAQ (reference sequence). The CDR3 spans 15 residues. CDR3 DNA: TGTGCCAGCAGCGTCGGGGGGGGCTCCTACAATGAGCAGTTCTTC. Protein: CASSVGGGSYNEQFF.

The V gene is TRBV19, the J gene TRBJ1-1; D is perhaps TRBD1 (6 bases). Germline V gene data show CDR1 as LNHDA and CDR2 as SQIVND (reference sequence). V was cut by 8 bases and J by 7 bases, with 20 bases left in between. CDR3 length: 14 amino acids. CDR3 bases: TGTGCCAGTTTTCACAGGGCGAATTCCCTTGAAGCTTTCTTT. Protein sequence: CASFHRANSLEAFF.

CDR3 nucleotides: TGTGCCAGCAGTTCCTTAGCGGGAGTGGTGAATGAGCAGTTCTTC. It translates to CASSSLAGVVNEQFF. This chain links TRBV28 with TRBJ2-1; 9 bases are a match to TRBD2. V shed 4 bases, J shed 7 bases, and the junction held 8 bases outside the gene matches. Germline CDR1 is MDHEN and CDR2 is SYDVKM. The CDR3 has 15 amino acids.

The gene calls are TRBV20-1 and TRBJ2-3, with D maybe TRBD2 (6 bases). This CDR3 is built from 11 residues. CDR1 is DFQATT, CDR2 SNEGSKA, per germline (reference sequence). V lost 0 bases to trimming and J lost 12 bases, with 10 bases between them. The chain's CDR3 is CSARDGTSQYF. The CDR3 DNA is TGCAGTGCTAGAGATGGTACTAGCCAGTATTTT.

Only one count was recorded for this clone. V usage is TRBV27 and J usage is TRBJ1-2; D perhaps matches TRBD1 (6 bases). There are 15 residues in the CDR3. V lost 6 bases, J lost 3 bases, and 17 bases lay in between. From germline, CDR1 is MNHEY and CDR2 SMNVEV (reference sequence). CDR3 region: CASRRLDSLHYGYTF. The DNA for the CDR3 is TGTGCCAGCAGGCGATTGGACAGTCTCCACTATGGCTACACCTTC.

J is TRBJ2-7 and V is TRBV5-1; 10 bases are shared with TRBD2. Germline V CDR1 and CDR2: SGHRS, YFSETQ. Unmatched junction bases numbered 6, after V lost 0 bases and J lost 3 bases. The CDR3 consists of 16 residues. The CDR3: CASSLGPSGGLYEQYF. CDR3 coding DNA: TGCGCCAGCAGCTTGGGTCCTAGCGGGGGCCTCTACGAGCAGTACTTC.

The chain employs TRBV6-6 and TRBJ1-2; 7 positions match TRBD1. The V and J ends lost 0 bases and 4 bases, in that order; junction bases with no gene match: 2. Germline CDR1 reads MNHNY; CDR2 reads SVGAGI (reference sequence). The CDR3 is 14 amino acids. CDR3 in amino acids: CASSYSGQLYGYTF. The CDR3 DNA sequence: TGTGCCAGCAGTTACTCGGGACAGCTCTATGGCTACACCTTC.

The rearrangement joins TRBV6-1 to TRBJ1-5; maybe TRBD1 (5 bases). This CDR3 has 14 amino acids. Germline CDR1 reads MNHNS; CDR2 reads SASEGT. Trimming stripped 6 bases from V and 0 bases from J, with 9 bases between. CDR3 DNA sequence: TGTGCCAGCAGGGACACTTTTAGCAATCAGCCCCAGCATTTT. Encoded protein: CASRDTFSNQPQHF.

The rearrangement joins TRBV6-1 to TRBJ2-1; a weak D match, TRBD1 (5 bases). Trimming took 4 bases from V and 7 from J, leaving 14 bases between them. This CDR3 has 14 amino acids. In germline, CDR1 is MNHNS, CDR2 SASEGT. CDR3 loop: CASSAQALGNEQFF. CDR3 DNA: TGTGCCAGCAGTGCACAGGCCCTAGGGAATGAGCAGTTCTTC.

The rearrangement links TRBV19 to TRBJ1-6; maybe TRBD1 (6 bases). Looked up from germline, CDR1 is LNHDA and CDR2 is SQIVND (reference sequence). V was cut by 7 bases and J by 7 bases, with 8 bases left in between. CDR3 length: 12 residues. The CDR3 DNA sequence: TGTGCCAGTATGCAGGGGAATTCACCCCTCCACTTT. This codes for CASMQGNSPLHF.

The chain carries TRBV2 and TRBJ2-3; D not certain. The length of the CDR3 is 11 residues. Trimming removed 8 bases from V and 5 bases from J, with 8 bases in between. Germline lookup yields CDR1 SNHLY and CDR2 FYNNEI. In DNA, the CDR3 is TGTGCCAGCGCGTCGGTAGATACGCAGTATTTT. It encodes CASASVDTQYF.

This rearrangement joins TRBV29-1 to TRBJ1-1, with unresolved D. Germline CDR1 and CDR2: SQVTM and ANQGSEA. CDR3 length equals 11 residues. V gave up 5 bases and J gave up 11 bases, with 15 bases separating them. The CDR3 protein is CSVSPGRRAFF. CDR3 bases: TGCAGCGTTTCCCCCGGGAGACGTGCTTTCTTT. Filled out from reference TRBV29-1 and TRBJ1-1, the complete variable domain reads SAVISQKPSRDICQRGTSLTIQCQVDSQVTMMFWYRQQPGQSLTLIATANQGSEATYESGFVIDKFPISRPNLTFSTLTVSNMSPEDSSIYLCSVSPGRRAFFGQGTRLTVV.